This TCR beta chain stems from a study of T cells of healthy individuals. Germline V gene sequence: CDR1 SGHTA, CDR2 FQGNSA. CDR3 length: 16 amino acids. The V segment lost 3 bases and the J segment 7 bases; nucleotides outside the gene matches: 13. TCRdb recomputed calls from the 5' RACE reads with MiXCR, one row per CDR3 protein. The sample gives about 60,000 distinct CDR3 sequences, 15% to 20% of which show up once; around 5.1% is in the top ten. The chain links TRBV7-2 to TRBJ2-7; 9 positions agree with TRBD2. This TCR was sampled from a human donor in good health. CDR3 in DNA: TGTGCCAGCAGCTTGCAACGAGCGGGAGGCCCTCAGGAGCAGTACTTC. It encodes CASSLQRAGGPQEQYF.